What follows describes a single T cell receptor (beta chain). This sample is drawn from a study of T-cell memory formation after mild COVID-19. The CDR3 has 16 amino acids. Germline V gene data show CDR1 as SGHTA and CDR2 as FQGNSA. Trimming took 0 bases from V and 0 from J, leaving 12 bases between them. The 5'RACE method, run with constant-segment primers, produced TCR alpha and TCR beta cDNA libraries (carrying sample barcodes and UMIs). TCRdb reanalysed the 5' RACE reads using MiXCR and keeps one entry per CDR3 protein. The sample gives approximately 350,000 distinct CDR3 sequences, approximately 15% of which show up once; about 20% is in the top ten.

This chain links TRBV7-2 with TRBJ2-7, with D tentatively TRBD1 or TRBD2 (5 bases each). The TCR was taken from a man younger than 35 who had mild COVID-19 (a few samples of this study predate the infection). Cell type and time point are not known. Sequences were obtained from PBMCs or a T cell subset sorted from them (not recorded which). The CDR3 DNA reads TGTGCCAGCAGCTTAGCCGGGACCTCGAGCTCCTACGAGCAGTACTTC. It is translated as CASSLAGTSSSYEQYF.